What follows is one T cell receptor (beta chain) and its context. MiXCR, applied by TCRdb to the 5' RACE reads, yields one record per CDR3 protein. The data contain around 130,000 distinct CDR3 sequences, 16% of them singletons. The data were taken from a study of T-cell memory formation after mild COVID-19. The CDR3 extends over 11 amino acids. CDR1 and CDR2 (germline): GTSNPN, SVGIG (reference sequence). Sequenced input: PBMCs or a T cell subset sorted from them (not recorded which). This chain joins TRBV30 and TRBJ2-7; D is perhaps TRBD1 or TRBD2 (5 bases each). This TCR was recovered from an adult woman who had mild COVID-19 (a few samples of this study predate the infection). Cell type and time point are not known. This CDR3 reads CVMDWGNEQYF. Written as DNA, the CDR3 is TGTGTCATGGACTGGGGGAACGAGCAGTACTTC.